These 13 T cell receptor beta chains came from one sample sequenced in a study of blood T cell repertoires in COVID-19 (dated by TCRdb to the early 2020s). Receptors were amplified or captured by the immunoSEQ multiplex PCR assay. This is the immuneACCESS table as TCRdb keeps it, with only in-frame sequences that have V and J called. A part of the clones is gone; compared with another copy, unresolved V genes explain less than half, and the rest is unexplained. Present in this sample are fewer than 500,000 clones, more than 75% of which were seen just once. Roughly 1.1% of the sample is in the top ten clones. The specimen was peripheral blood. These receptors all stem from a human donor with acute or convalescent COVID-19. The donor label of this sample is uncertain.

This clone was picked up a small number of times. The V and J genes are TRBV5-5 and TRBJ2-2, with TRBD2 matching 13 bases. The V segment lost 4 bases and the J segment 7 bases; nucleotides outside the gene matches: 7. The CDR3 loop spans 16 amino acids. Germline values: CDR1 SGHKS, CDR2 YYEKEE (reference sequence). The CDR3 region is CASSQGLAGMYGELFF. CDR3 coding DNA: TGTGCCAGCAGCCAGGGACTAGCGGGAATGTACGGGGAGCTGTTTTTT.

V usage is TRBV4-1 and J usage is TRBJ1-6, with D tentatively TRBD1 (6 bases). Trimming cost V 4 bases and J 6 bases, with 10 bases left between them. The CDR3 sequence is 14 residues long. The germline gives CDR1 MGHRA, CDR2 YSYEKL. CDR3 in DNA: TGCGCCAGCAGCCTCGGACAGACTAATTCACCCCTCCACTTT. Its protein product is CASSLGQTNSPLHF.

CDR3 in DNA: TGTGCCTGGAGCAGGGGGGCCTATGGCTACACCTTC. Translated, it gives CAWSRGAYGYTF. The chain combines TRBV30 with TRBJ1-2, with 7 bases fitting TRBD1. CDR1 is GTSNPN, CDR2 SVGIG, per germline (reference sequence). J lost 4 bases, V lost 3 bases, and 2 bases had no gene match. The CDR3 sequence is 12 residues long.

This clone was seen more than once but under ten times. This chain connects TRBV6-5 to TRBJ2-1; D unclear. The CDR3 runs 13 residues. CDR1 is MNHEY, CDR2 SVGAGI, per germline. V lost 7 bases to trimming and J lost 4 bases, with 11 bases between them. Here the CDR3 DNA reads TGTGCCAGCACTCACCCCCAGTACAATGAGCAGTTCTTC. It specifies CASTHPQYNEQFF.

As DNA, the CDR3 is TGTGCCAACAGGTTGGGACTAGCGGGGAACACCGGGGAGCTGTTTTTT. Its protein product is CANRLGLAGNTGELFF. The V gene is TRBV7-7, the J gene TRBJ2-2; 12 bases are a match to TRBD2. V dropped 10 bases and J dropped 1; count of bases not matched to a gene: 7. CDR3 length: 16 residues. CDR1 and CDR2 from the germline V gene are SSHAT and FNYEAQ (reference sequence).

This clone has only one observation. The gene calls are TRBV20-1 and TRBJ2-7; TRBD2 agrees at 11 bases. V shed 3 bases and J 4 bases; nucleotides not matched to a gene: 5. CDR3 length equals 14 residues. Looked up from germline, CDR1 is DFQATT and CDR2 is SNEGSKA (reference sequence). CDR3 in DNA: TGCAGTGCTAGTAGCGGGAGGGCCCCGTACGAGCAGTACTTC. Translated, it gives CSASSGRAPYEQYF.

V gene TRBV24-1 combines with J gene TRBJ2-2, with TRBD1 identical over 8 bases. The CDR3 has 18 amino acids. Per the germline V gene, CDR1 is KGHDR and CDR2 is SFDVKD. J gave up 4 bases and V 0 bases, and 9 bases lay outside the gene matches. CDR3 DNA: TGTGCCACCAGTGATTTGCAGGGGGCCAGTCCGAGCACCGGGGAGCTGTTTTTT. It codes for CATSDLQGASPSTGELFF.

The chain links TRBV6-5 to TRBJ1-2, with a tentative D call TRBD1 (6 bases). Deletions cut 7 bases from V and 7 bases from J, with 16 bases between. The germline CDR1 and CDR2 sequences are MNHEY and SVGAGI. The CDR3 spans 13 residues. The CDR3 DNA sequence: TGTGCCAGCAACGCAGGGGAAGGATTTGGCTACACCTTC. Translated, it gives CASNAGEGFGYTF.

As for this clone: Within the sample, other DNA sequences also encode this same CDR3. The chain links TRBV5-1 to TRBJ2-7; TRBD1 matches 7 bases. The CDR3 totals 13 residues. Germline V gene data show CDR1 as SGHRS and CDR2 as YFSETQ. V lost 2 bases and J lost 3; bases outside the gene matches: 2. The CDR3 DNA reads as TGCGCCAGCAGCTTACAGGGGATCTACGAGCAGTACTTC. Residues: CASSLQGIYEQYF.

This chain uses TRBV19 with TRBJ2-7, with 7 bases fitting TRBD1. Trimming took 7 bases from V and 4 from J; bases not matched to a gene: 10. The CDR3 has 14 residues. Germline loops: CDR1 LNHDA, CDR2 SQIVND (reference sequence). The chain's CDR3 is CASTPDRPPYEQYF. The CDR3 nucleotides are TGTGCCAGTACCCCGGACAGGCCGCCTTACGAGCAGTACTTC.

This chain uses TRBV7-8 with TRBJ1-4, with no clear D. This CDR3 contains 17 residues. Germline CDR1 SGHVS, CDR2 FQNEAQ. The V gene lost 5 bases and the J gene lost 0 bases, with 16 bases spanning the gap. The CDR3 region is CASSDPVTLATNEKLFF. The CDR3 coding sequence is TGTGCCAGCAGCGACCCGGTGACACTTGCAACTAATGAAAAACTGTTTTTT.

The chain employs TRBV29-1 and TRBJ2-1; D is ambiguous. Germline CDR1 and CDR2: SQVTM and ANQGSEA. The CDR3 runs to 13 residues. V was pared by 1 base and J by 0 bases, with 4 bases between. CDR3 sequence: CSVEVNSYNEQFF. For the CDR3, the DNA is TGCAGCGTTGAAGTAAACTCCTACAATGAGCAGTTCTTC.

The rearrangement links TRBV30 to TRBJ1-1; a weak D match, TRBD1 (5 bases). This CDR3 contains 12 residues. Trimming removed 7 bases from V and 10 bases from J, with 19 bases in between. Germline V lookup: CDR1 GTSNPN, CDR2 SVGIG (reference sequence). The CDR3 coding sequence is TGTGCCTTGTGGACCGGGGGTCTAGGAGCTTTCTTT. Protein sequence: CALWTGGLGAFF.